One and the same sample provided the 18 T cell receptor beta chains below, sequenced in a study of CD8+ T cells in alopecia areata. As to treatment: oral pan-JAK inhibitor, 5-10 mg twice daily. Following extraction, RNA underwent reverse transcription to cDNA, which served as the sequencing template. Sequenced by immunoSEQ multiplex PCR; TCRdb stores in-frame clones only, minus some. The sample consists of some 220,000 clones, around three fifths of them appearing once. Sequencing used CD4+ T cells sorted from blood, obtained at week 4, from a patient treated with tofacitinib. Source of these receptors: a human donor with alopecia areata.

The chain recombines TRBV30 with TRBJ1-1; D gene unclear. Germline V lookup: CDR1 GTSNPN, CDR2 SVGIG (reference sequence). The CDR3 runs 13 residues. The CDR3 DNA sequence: TGTGCTTATAGAGGGTTCGGATTCACTGAAGCTTTCTTT. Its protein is CAYRGFGFTEAFF.

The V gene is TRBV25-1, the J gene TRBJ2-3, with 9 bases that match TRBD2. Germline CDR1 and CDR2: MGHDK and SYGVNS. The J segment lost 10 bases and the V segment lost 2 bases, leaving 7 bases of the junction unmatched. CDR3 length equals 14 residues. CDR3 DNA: TGTGCCAGCAGTGAAGAGATAGCGGGGGTCTCGCAGTATTTT. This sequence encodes CASSEEIAGVSQYF.

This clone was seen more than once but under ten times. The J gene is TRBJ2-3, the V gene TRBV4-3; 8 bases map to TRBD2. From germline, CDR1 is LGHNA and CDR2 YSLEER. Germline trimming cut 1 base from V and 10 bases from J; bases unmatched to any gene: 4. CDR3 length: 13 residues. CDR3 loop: CASSQAGGLAQYF. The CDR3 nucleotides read TGCGCCAGCAGCCAAGCGGGGGGGCTCGCGCAGTATTTT.

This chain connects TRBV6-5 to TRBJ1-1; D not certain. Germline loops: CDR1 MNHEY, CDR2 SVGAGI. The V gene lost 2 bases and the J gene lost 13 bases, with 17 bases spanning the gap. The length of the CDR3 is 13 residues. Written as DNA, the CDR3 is TGTGCCAGCAGTTACGGGCAAGGACTAAGCTTTTTCTTT. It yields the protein CASSYGQGLSFFF.

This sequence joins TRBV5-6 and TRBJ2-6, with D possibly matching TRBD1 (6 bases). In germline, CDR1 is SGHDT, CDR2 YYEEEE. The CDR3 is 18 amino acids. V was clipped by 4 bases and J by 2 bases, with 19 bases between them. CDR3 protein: CASSPINRDPAGANVLTF. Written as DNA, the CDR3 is TGTGCCAGCAGCCCGATAAACAGGGATCCAGCTGGGGCCAACGTCCTGACTTTC.

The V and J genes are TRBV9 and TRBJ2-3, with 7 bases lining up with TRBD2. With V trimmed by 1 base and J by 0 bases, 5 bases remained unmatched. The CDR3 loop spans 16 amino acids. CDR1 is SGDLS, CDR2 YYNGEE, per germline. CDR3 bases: TGTGCCAGCAGCGTACTAGCGGTGACTAGCACAGATACGCAGTATTTT. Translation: CASSVLAVTSTDTQYF. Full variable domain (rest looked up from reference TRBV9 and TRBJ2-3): DSGVTQTPKHLITATGQRVTLRCSPRSGDLSVYWYQQSLDQGLQFLIQYYNGEERAKGNILERFSAQQFPDLHSELNLSSLELGDSALYFCASSVLAVTSTDTQYFGPGTRLTVL.

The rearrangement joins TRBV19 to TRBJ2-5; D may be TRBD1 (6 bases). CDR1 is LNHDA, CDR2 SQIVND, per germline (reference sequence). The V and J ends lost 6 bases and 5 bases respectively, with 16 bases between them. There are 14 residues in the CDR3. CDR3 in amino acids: CASSFPGQMETQYF. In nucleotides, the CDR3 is TGTGCCAGTAGCTTCCCGGGACAAATGGAGACCCAGTACTTC.

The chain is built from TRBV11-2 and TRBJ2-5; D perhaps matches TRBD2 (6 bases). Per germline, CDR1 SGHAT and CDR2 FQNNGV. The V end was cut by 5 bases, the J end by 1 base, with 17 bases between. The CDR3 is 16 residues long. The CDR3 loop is CASSPTTLAIQETQYF. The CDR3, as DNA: TGTGCCAGCAGCCCCACGACCCTAGCGATCCAAGAGACCCAGTACTTC.

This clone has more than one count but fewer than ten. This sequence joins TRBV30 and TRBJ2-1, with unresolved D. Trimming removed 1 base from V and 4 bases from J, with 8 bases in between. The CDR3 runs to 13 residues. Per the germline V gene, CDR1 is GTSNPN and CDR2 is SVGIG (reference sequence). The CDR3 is CAWSGATYNEQFF. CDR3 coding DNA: TGTGCCTGGAGTGGGGCAACATACAATGAGCAGTTCTTC.

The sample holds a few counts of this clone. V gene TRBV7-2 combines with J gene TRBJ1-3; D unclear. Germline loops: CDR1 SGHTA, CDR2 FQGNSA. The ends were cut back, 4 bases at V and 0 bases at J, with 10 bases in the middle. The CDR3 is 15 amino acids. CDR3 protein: CASSSPVDSGNTIYF. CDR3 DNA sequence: TGTGCCAGCAGCTCGCCGGTGGACTCTGGAAACACCATATATTTT.

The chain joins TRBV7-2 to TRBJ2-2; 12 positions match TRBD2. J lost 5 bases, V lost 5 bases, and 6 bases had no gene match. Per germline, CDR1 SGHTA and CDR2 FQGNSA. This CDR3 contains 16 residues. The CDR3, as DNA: TGTGCCAGCAGCAGACTAGCGGGGGCCGTTACCGGGGAGCTGTTTTTT. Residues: CASSRLAGAVTGELFF.

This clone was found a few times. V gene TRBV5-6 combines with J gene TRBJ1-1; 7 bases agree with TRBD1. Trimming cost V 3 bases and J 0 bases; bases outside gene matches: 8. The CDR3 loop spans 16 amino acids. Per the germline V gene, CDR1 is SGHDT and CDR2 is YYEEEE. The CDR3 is CASSSRQGRMNTEAFF. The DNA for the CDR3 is TGTGCCAGCAGCTCTCGACAGGGCAGAATGAACACTGAAGCTTTCTTT. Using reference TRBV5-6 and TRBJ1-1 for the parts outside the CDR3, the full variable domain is DAGVTQSPTHLIKTRGQQVTLRCSPKSGHDTVSWYQQALGQGPQFIFQYYEEEERQRGNFPDRFSGHQFPNYSSELNVNALLLGDSALYLCASSSRQGRMNTEAFFGQGTRLTVV.

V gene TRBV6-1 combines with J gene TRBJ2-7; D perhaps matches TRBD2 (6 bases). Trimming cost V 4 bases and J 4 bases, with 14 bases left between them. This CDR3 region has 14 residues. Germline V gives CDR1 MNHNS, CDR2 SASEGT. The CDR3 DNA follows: TGTGCCAGCAGTGCGGGACGGAGGGGATACGAGCAGTACTTC. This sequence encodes CASSAGRRGYEQYF.

CDR3 sequence: CSVVSAGGYNEQFF. For the CDR3, the DNA is TGCAGCGTTGTGTCAGCGGGGGGCTACAATGAGCAGTTCTTC. The V gene is TRBV29-1, the J gene TRBJ2-1; 9 bases fit TRBD2. This CDR3 comprises 14 residues. With V trimmed by 4 bases and J by 3 bases, 4 bases remained unmatched. Looked up from germline, CDR1 is SQVTM and CDR2 is ANQGSEA.

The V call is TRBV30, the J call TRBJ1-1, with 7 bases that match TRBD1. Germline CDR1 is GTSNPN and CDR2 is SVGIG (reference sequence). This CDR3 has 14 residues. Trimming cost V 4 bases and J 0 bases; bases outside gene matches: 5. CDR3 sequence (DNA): TGTGCCTGGAAGAAGGGGGCGATGAACACTGAAGCTTTCTTT. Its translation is CAWKKGAMNTEAFF.

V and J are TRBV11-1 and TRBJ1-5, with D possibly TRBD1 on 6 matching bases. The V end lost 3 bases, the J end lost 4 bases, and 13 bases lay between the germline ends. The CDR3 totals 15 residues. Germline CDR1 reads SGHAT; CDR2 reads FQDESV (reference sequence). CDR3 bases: TGTGCCAGCAGCTTGGGTGGACAGCCAAATCAGCCCCAGCATTTT. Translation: CASSLGGQPNQPQHF.

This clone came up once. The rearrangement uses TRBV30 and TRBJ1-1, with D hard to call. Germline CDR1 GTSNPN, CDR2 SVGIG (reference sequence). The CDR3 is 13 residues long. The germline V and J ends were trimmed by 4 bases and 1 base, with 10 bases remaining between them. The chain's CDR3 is CAWTKFPNTEAFF. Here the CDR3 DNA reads TGTGCCTGGACAAAATTCCCGAACACTGAAGCTTTCTTT.

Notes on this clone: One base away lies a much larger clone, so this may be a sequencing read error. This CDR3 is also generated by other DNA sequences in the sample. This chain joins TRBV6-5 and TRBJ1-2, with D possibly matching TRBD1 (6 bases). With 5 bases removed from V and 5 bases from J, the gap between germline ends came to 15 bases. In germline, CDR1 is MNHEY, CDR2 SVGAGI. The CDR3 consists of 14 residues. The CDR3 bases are TGTGCCAGCAGTGCGACGGGGGGCGGGTATGGCTACACCTTC. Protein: CASSATGGGYGYTF.